Sequencing of this T cell receptor beta chain was carried out in a study of T cells after posttransplantation cyclophosphamide. Regarding the study as a whole: Tissue-infiltrating T cells from skin or gut overlapped little with blood T cells. Recipient CMV seropositivity and CMV reactivation strongly tracked TRB clonality. Later post-transplant blood repertoires were often dominated by donor CD8+ memory clones.

TCRdb's table, derived via immunoSEQ multiplex PCR, lists solely in-frame clones and lacks some. The table has 19,000 or so clones, approximately 86% seen once. Regarding this clone: Its antigen is not identified.

Controls had myeloablative marrow grafts with methotrexate and calcineurin inhibitor, sampled at 1 year. Germline V CDR1 and CDR2: LNHDA, SQIVND (reference sequence). The CDR3 contains 15 residues. The trim removed 9 bases at V and 4 bases at J, leaving 10 bases unmatched. V is TRBV19 and J is TRBJ2-7, with TRBD2 matching 12 bases. The sample was PBMCs, taken roughly a year after allogeneic stem cell transplant with calcineurin inhibitor and methotrexate. The TCR sequence derives from a female patient in her 30s who received an allogeneic stem cell transplant from an unrelated donor, was CMV-positive, and had acute and chronic GVHD. Some T cells may have originated in the graft donor. CDR3 sequence: CASKSSGGAWYEQYF. CDR3 coding DNA: TGTGCCAGCAAATCTAGCGGGGGGGCCTGGTACGAGCAGTACTTC. Full variable domain (missing parts from reference TRBV19 and TRBJ2-7): DGGITQSPKYLFRKEGQNVTLSCEQNLNHDAMYWYRQDPGQGLRLIYYSQIVNDFQKGDIAEGYSVSREKKESFPLTVTSAQKNPTAFYLCASKSSGGAWYEQYFGPGTRLTVT.